This T cell receptor (beta chain) was sequenced for a study of blood T cell repertoires in COVID-19. Germline-derived CDR1 and CDR2 are MNHNY and SVGAGI (reference sequence). V was trimmed by 5 bases and J by 5 bases, leaving 4 bases between them. The CDR3 is 11 residues long. One Seattle source followed patients from active infection through their disease course. This clone came up a few times. In the original analysis: Using reference gene primer amplification, nucleated cell counts were estimated. Clones were sequenced by immunoSEQ multiplex PCR, and TCRdb holds only the in-frame ones, with some missing. V and J calls plus clone size are reproduced from that table; the DNA served to infer D and trimming. The sample records about 500,000 clones, roughly 89% being singletons.

This TCR was sampled from a woman in her 50s with COVID-19, enrolled during active disease. Sequencing was done on a sample of peripheral blood. The V and J genes are TRBV6-6 and TRBJ2-1; D call uncertain. The CDR3 bases are TGTGCCAGCAGTGACAACAATGAGCAGTTCTTC. Its translation is CASSDNNEQFF.